Following are 17 T cell receptor beta chains from one sample sequenced in a study of shared clonotypes between healthy human individuals. The table came from immunoSEQ multiplex PCR; TCRdb's copy has only in-frame clones and leaves some out. The table lists millions of clones, 90% to 95% of them singletons, with 0.13% in the top ten. The sequenced sample was naive CD4+ T cells sorted from blood. Subset described: CD45RA+ positively selected. The receptors were gathered from a young man in good health.

The J gene is TRBJ2-4, the V gene TRBV7-2, with TRBD1 matching 9 bases. The CDR3 runs 14 residues. The J segment lost 9 bases and the V segment lost 2 bases, leaving 5 bases of the junction unmatched. The germline gives CDR1 SGHTA, CDR2 FQGNSA. CDR3 loop: CASSLRTGEGIQYF. Here the CDR3 DNA reads TGTGCCAGCAGCTTAAGGACAGGGGAGGGCATTCAGTACTTC.

The gene calls are TRBV7-2 and TRBJ2-5; 7 nucleotides agree with TRBD2. CDR1 SGHTA and CDR2 FQGNSA come from the germline V gene. This CDR3 has 15 residues. With 1 base clipped from V and 5 bases from J, the junction kept 7 bases outside the gene matches. The CDR3 reads CASSLGRGRGETQYF. The DNA of the CDR3 is TGTGCCAGCAGCTTAGGGCGCGGGAGAGGGGAGACCCAGTACTTC.

In its sample, this clone was seen once. The chain carries TRBV11-3 and TRBJ2-1; the match to TRBD1 covers 9 bases. V was clipped by 5 bases and J by 3 bases; unmatched bases: 8. In germline, CDR1 is SGHNT, CDR2 YENEEA. CDR3 length: 16 residues. The CDR3 is CASSDYTGGGYNEQFF. Written as DNA, the CDR3 is TGTGCCAGCAGCGACTACACAGGGGGCGGCTACAATGAGCAGTTCTTC.

This sequence joins TRBV6-5 and TRBJ2-7; 7 positions match TRBD1. Trimming took 4 bases from V and 5 from J; bases not matched to a gene: 14. The CDR3 consists of 16 residues. Looked up from germline, CDR1 is MNHEY and CDR2 is SVGAGI. The CDR3 here is CASSSRKDRQVNEQYF. The CDR3 DNA is TGTGCCAGCAGTTCTCGCAAGGACAGGCAAGTGAACGAGCAGTACTTC.

A word on this clone: This clone may be a read error of a much larger clone one base away. The same CDR3 also results from other DNA sequences found in this sample. The chain uses TRBV7-9 and TRBJ2-7; D remains unclear. The germline gives CDR1 SEHNR, CDR2 FQNEAQ (reference sequence). Trimming stripped 2 bases from V and 2 bases from J, with 4 bases between. This CDR3 contains 12 residues. The CDR3 is CASSLLTYEQYF. The CDR3 DNA follows: TGTGCCAGCAGCTTACTCACCTACGAGCAGTACTTC.

The chain recombines TRBV10-3 with TRBJ2-5, with TRBD2 identical over 9 bases. Germline loops: CDR1 ENHRY, CDR2 SYGVKD. The junction had 7 bases not matched to a gene; V was cut back by 6 bases and J by 5 bases. This CDR3 is built from 14 residues. The CDR3 DNA reads TGTGCCATCAGGTCTAGCGGGGAGTTGGAGACCCAGTACTTC. Its protein product is CAIRSSGELETQYF.

CDR3 residues: CASSHSPGGYEQYF. The CDR3, as DNA: TGTGCCAGCAGCCACTCGCCAGGGGGCTACGAGCAGTACTTC. This chain joins TRBV7-6 and TRBJ2-7, with 7 bases matching TRBD1. The CDR3 runs to 14 residues. Trimming took 5 bases from V and 3 from J; bases not matched to a gene: 7. The germline V gene has CDR1 SGHVS and CDR2 FNYEAQ.

The genes are TRBV7-9 and TRBJ2-7; D not resolved. Trimming removed 6 bases at V and 0 bases at J, with 15 bases between. The CDR3 sequence is 15 residues long. CDR1 and CDR2 from the germline V gene are SEHNR and FQNEAQ (reference sequence). The CDR3 DNA sequence: TGTGCCAGCAGTCTGGGCCGTTCCTTCTCCTACGAGCAGTACTTC. As protein: CASSLGRSFSYEQYF.

The rearrangement uses TRBV5-5 and TRBJ2-7, with 7 bases identical to TRBD1. Trimming removed 4 bases from V and 2 bases from J; junction bases left unmatched: 9. Germline loops: CDR1 SGHKS, CDR2 YYEKEE (reference sequence). The CDR3 is 15 residues long. CDR3 in amino acids: CASSPTGTVTYEQYF. The CDR3 bases are TGTGCCAGCAGCCCTACCGGGACAGTGACCTACGAGCAGTACTTC.

This clone was found once. The V and J genes are TRBV5-1 and TRBJ2-4; TRBD1 or TRBD2 may be the D gene (5 bases each). The CDR3 is 15 amino acids. Trimming removed 4 bases from V and 8 bases from J, with 19 bases in between. Looked up from germline, CDR1 is SGHRS and CDR2 is YFSETQ. As DNA, the CDR3 is TGCGCCAGCAGCAGTAATGGACATTTCGGGGACATTCAGTACTTC. This encodes CASSSNGHFGDIQYF.

For this clone: This sample includes further DNA sequences coding for the same CDR3. The gene calls are TRBV9 and TRBJ2-2; D is unresolved. The CDR3 has 16 amino acids. Germline V gives CDR1 SGDLS, CDR2 YYNGEE. V shed 0 bases and J shed 2 bases, with 11 bases lying between them. CDR3 in amino acids: CASSVGAAANTGELFF. The CDR3 DNA reads TGTGCCAGCAGCGTAGGGGCTGCTGCCAACACCGGGGAGCTGTTTTTT.

Points on this clone: Distinct nucleotide sequences in the sample also encode this CDR3. The rearrangement links TRBV10-3 to TRBJ1-1; D is undetermined. V lost 6 bases to trimming and J lost 1 base, with 9 bases between them. The CDR3 loop spans 13 amino acids. Per the germline V gene, CDR1 is ENHRY and CDR2 is SYGVKD. The CDR3 nucleotides read TGTGCCATCAGCCTGACCGGGAACACTGAAGCTTTCTTT. This sequence encodes CAISLTGNTEAFF.

The V call is TRBV10-3, the J call TRBJ2-3; 9 nucleotides align to TRBD2. Trimming at V came to 4 bases and at J to 2 bases, leaving 4 bases not matched to a gene. CDR3 length equals 15 residues. Germline CDR1 and CDR2: ENHRY and SYGVKD. The DNA of the CDR3 is TGTGCCATCAGTGTAGGCGGGGGGGCCACAGATACGCAGTATTTT. Its translation is CAISVGGGATDTQYF.

The rearrangement links TRBV6-5 to TRBJ2-1, with 15 nucleotides matching TRBD2. CDR3 size: 16 residues. Germline CDR1 reads MNHEY; CDR2 reads SVGAGI. J gave up 7 bases and V 6 bases, and 7 bases lay outside the gene matches. The CDR3 here is CASSYGTSGRRNEQFF. The CDR3, as DNA: TGTGCCAGCAGCTACGGGACTAGCGGGAGGAGAAATGAGCAGTTCTTC.

This clone was recorded once. A much larger clone lies a single base off, so this may be a read error. The chain links TRBV19 to TRBJ1-2, with D hard to call. This CDR3 has 8 amino acids. Trimming removed 8 bases at V and 8 bases at J, with 3 bases between. Germline loops: CDR1 LNHDA, CDR2 SQIVND (reference sequence). This CDR3 is CASGGYTF. The CDR3 DNA reads TGTGCCAGTGGCGGCTACACCTTC. Based on the CDR3 plus reference TRBV19 and TRBJ1-2, the full variable domain is DGGITQSPKYLFRKEGQNVTLSCEQNLNHDAMYWYRQDPGQGLRLIYYSQIVNDFQKGDIAEGYSVSREKKESFPLTVTSAQKNPTAFYLCASGGYTFGSGTRLTVV.

The chain joins TRBV28 to TRBJ1-5, with 9 nucleotides matching TRBD1. Germline loops: CDR1 MDHEN, CDR2 SYDVKM. Trimming removed 6 bases from V and 0 bases from J; junction bases left unmatched: 12. The CDR3 is made up of 18 amino acids. The CDR3 bases are TGTGCCAGCAGGAGGACAGGGGCACGGGAATATAGCAATCAGCCCCAGCATTTT. Its protein is CASRRTGAREYSNQPQHF.

This chain connects TRBV7-2 to TRBJ1-2; D is ambiguous. Trimming removed 7 bases from V and 5 bases from J, with 20 bases in between. Looked up from germline, CDR1 is SGHTA and CDR2 is FQGNSA. The CDR3 extends over 15 amino acids. The CDR3 coding sequence is TGTGCCAGCACCTCAGGATGGGGTGGGCGGTATGGCTACACCTTC. Amino acid sequence: CASTSGWGGRYGYTF.